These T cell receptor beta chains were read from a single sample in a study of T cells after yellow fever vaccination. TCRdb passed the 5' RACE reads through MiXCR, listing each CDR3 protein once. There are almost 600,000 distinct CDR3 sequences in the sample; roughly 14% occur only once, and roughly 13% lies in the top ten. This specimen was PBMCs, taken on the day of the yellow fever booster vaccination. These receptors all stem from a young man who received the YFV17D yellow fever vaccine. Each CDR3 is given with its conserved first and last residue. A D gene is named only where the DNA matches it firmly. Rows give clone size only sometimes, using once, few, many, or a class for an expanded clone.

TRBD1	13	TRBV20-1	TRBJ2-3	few	CSALGGIADTQYF	TGCAGTGCTTTAGGGGGCATCGCAGATACGCAGTATTTT
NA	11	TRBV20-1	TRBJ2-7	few	CSAPQHYEQYF	TGCAGTGCCCCACAACACTACGAGCAGTACTTC
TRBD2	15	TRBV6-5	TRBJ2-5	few	CASSYSGLAGETQYF	TGTGCCAGCAGTTACTCAGGTCTAGCGGGAGAGACCCAGTACTTC
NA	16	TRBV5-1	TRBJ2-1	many	CASSLASRSSYNEQFF	TGCGCCAGCAGCTTGGCCAGCCGATCCTCCTACAATGAGCAGTTCTTC
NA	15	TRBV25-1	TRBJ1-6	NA	CASSEEWGGNSPLHF	TGTGCCAGCAGTGAAGAATGGGGGGGCAATTCACCCCTCCACTTT
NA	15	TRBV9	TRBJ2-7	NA	CASSVGVSPGAEQYF	TGTGCCAGCAGCGTAGGCGTCAGTCCGGGCGCCGAGCAGTACTTC
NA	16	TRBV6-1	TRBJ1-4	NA	CASRTSQVATNEKLFF	TGTGCCAGCAGAACATCACAGGTTGCAACTAATGAAAAACTGTTTTTT
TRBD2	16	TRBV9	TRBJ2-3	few	CASSVGSGANTDTQYF	TGTGCCAGCAGCGTAGGAAGCGGGGCAAACACAGATACGCAGTATTTT
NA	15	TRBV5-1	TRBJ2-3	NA	CASTFGRSLTDTQYF	TGCGCCAGCACCTTTGGGCGGTCCCTCACAGATACGCAGTATTTT
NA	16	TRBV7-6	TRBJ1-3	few	CASSLGGGQTGNTIYF	TGTGCCAGCAGCTTAGGGGGTGGGCAGACCGGAAACACCATATATTTT
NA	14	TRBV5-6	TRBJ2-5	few	CASSFRPYQETQYF	TGTGCCAGCAGCTTTAGACCGTACCAAGAGACCCAGTACTTC
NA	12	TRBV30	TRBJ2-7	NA	CAWSNSGYEQYF	TGTGCCTGGAGTAACTCTGGATACGAGCAGTACTTC
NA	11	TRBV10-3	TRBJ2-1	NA	CTISRDNEQFF	TGTACCATCAGCAGGGATAATGAGCAGTTCTTC
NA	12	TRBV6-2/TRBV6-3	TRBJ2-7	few	CATLAGAYEQYF	TGTGCCACCCTGGCAGGGGCTTACGAGCAGTACTTC
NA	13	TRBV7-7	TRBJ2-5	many	CASSLGTQETQYF	TGTGCCAGCAGCTTAGGGACCCAAGAGACCCAGTACTTC
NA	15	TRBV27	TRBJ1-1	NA	CASSLGQTMNTEAFF	TGTGCCAGCAGTTTAGGACAGACCATGAACACTGAAGCTTTCTTT
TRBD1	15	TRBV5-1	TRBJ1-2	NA	CASSPQRGDRSGYTF	TGCGCCAGCAGTCCTCAACGGGGGGACAGGAGTGGCTACACCTTC
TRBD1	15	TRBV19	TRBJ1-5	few	CASSIRGGAPQPQHF	TGTGCCAGTAGTATCCGAGGGGGCGCGCCTCAGCCCCAGCATTTT
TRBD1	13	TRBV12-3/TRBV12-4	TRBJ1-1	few	CASSPGGISEAFF	TGTGCCAGCAGTCCAGGGGGGATCTCTGAAGCTTTCTTT
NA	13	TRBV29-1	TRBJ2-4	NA	CSVEEGAKNIQYF	TGCAGCGTTGAGGAGGGAGCCAAAAACATTCAGTACTTC
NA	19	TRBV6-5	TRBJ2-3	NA	CASSSYSSVQYASTDTQYF	TGTGCCAGCAGTTCTTACTCTAGCGTCCAATACGCTAGCACAGATACGCAGTATTTT
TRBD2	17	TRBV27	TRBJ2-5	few	CASSLLSGGRQGETQYF	TGTGCCAGCAGTTTACTATCAGGCGGGAGGCAGGGAGAGACCCAGTACTTC
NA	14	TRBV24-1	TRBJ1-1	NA	CATSPGPPNTEAFF	TGTGCCACCAGTCCAGGACCTCCGAACACTGAAGCTTTCTTT
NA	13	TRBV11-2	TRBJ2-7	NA	CASSLWNSYEQYF	TGTGCCAGCAGCTTATGGAACTCCTACGAGCAGTACTTC
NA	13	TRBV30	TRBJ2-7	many	CAWSLGTSGEQYF	TGTGCCTGGAGCCTAGGGACCTCGGGGGAGCAGTACTTC
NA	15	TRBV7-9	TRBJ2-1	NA	CASSWEKGFYNEQFF	TGTGCCAGCAGCTGGGAGAAGGGTTTTTACAATGAGCAGTTCTTC
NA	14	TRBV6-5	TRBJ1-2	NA	CASISSGGAWGYTF	TGTGCCAGCATTAGTAGTGGGGGCGCGTGGGGCTACACCTTC
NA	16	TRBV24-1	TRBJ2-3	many	CATSDPPGVDTDTQYF	TGTGCCACCAGTGACCCCCCGGGGGTAGACACAGATACGCAGTATTTT
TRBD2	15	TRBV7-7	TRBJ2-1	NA	CASSLSLANYNEQFF	TGTGCTAGCAGCTTATCACTAGCGAACTACAATGAGCAGTTCTTC